This is a list of T cell receptor beta chains from one sample in a study of T cell repertoires in cytomegalovirus infection. A single record per CDR3 protein comes from TCRdb applying MiXCR to the reads. Among roughly 760,000 distinct CDR3 sequences listed, 35% to 45% were seen once. The sequenced material came from PBMCs. These receptors were taken from a human donor in good health (CMV status not recorded). Some clones in this sample may be carry-over from other donors' samples. Both conserved end residues are part of each CDR3. The D gene is left open where the match is weak. Not all rows give a size; the values are once, few, many and, for expanded clones, a class.

TRBV19	few	NA	TRBJ2-1	CASSMRGFSYNEQFF	TGTGCCAGTAGTATGAGAGGGTTCTCCTACAATGAGCAGTTCTTC
TRBV5-6	NA	TRBD1	TRBJ1-4	CASSSGQGRTTNEKLFF	TGTGCCAGCAGCTCAGGACAGGGGCGAACAACTAATGAAAAACTGTTTTTT
TRBV7-6	NA	NA	TRBJ1-1	CASSPYRVSEAFF	TGTGCCAGCAGCCCTTACAGGGTATCTGAAGCTTTCTTT
TRBV19	few	NA	TRBJ1-5	CASSIRDRNQPQHF	TGTGCCAGTAGTATAAGGGACCGGAATCAGCCCCAGCATTTT
TRBV7-9	NA	TRBD2	TRBJ2-1	CASSPGGDNEQFF	TGTGCCAGCAGCCCCGGGGGGGACAATGAGCAGTTCTTC
TRBV9	NA	NA	TRBJ2-7	CASSVGDFLTYEQYF	TGTGCCAGCAGCGTAGGGGATTTCCTAACCTACGAGCAGTACTTC
TRBV7-2	NA	NA	TRBJ2-1	CASSLDSPAGYNEQFF	TGTGCCAGCAGCTTAGATTCCCCGGCCGGCTACAATGAGCAGTTCTTC
TRBV27	NA	NA	TRBJ1-1	CASIGLLNTEAFF	TGTGCCAGCATAGGGCTGCTGAACACTGAAGCTTTCTTT
TRBV2	few	NA	TRBJ2-5	CASSWGGQKETQYF	TGTGCCAGCAGTTGGGGGGGACAGAAAGAGACCCAGTACTTC
TRBV7-6	few	NA	TRBJ2-5	CASSLTNRLEETQYF	TGTGCCAGCAGCTTAACCAACCGCCTGGAAGAGACCCAGTACTTC
TRBV5-1	NA	NA	TRBJ1-2	CASSLGFEGYGYTF	TGCGCCAGCAGCTTGGGGTTCGAGGGCTATGGCTACACCTTC
TRBV11-2	few	NA	TRBJ2-2	CASTRPRGTGELFF	TGTGCCAGCACACGTCCTAGGGGGACCGGGGAGCTGTTTTTT
TRBV28	NA	NA	TRBJ1-2	CASSPGEPFGYTF	TGTGCCAGCAGCCCGGGCGAACCCTTTGGCTACACCTTC
TRBV27	few	NA	TRBJ1-1	CASSSALRAEAFF	TGTGCCAGCAGTTCCGCCTTGAGGGCTGAAGCTTTCTTT
TRBV19	NA	NA	TRBJ1-1	CASSIQDSMNNEAFF	TGTGCCAGTAGTATACAGGACTCGATGAACAATGAAGCTTTCTTT
TRBV7-2	NA	NA	TRBJ2-1	CASSWFPRAQGRNEQFF	TGTGCCAGCAGCTGGTTCCCACGGGCGCAGGGGAGAAATGAGCAGTTCTTC
TRBV18	few	NA	TRBJ2-7	CASSLREGATYEQYF	TGTGCCAGCTCACTCCGAGAAGGAGCGACGTACGAGCAGTACTTC
TRBV7-8	few	TRBD2	TRBJ2-7	CASSVWTSGSQYEQYF	TGTGCCAGCAGCGTATGGACTAGCGGGAGTCAATACGAGCAGTACTTC
TRBV11-2	NA	NA	TRBJ2-2	CASSFPKGVYTGELFF	TGTGCCAGCAGCTTCCCTAAGGGAGTCTACACCGGGGAGCTGTTTTTT
TRBV12-3/TRBV12-4	NA	TRBD2	TRBJ2-7	CASSFYVGRALGEQYF	TGTGCCAGCAGTTTTTATGTCGGGAGGGCCTTGGGCGAGCAGTACTTC
TRBV7-6	NA	TRBD1	TRBJ2-7	CASSLGGGAGEKYF	TGTGCCAGCAGCTTAGGAGGGGGCGCGGGCGAGAAGTACTTC
TRBV12-3/TRBV12-4	few	NA	TRBJ1-1	CASSVTGTANTEAFF	TGTGCCAGCAGTGTGACCGGGACGGCGAACACTGAAGCTTTCTTT
TRBV9	NA	NA	TRBJ1-1	CASSSPTTLSHSEAFF	TGTGCCAGCTCTTCCCCAACGACACTGTCTCATTCTGAAGCTTTCTTT
TRBV4-1	few	TRBD2	TRBJ2-7	CASSQGGLAGGYEQYF	TGCGCCAGCAGCCAAGGAGGGCTAGCGGGGGGCTACGAGCAGTACTTC
TRBV2	NA	TRBD1	TRBJ1-1	CASSYLGQGFRSTEAFF	TGTGCCAGCAGTTATTTAGGACAGGGGTTCCGCAGCACTGAAGCTTTCTTT
TRBV7-2	NA	TRBD1	TRBJ1-1	CASSRDTGGTEAFF	TGTGCCAGCAGTCGAGACACAGGGGGGACTGAAGCTTTCTTT
TRBV12-3/TRBV12-4	few	TRBD1	TRBJ2-7	CASSGQGSPSYEQYF	TGTGCCAGCAGTGGACAGGGGAGCCCCTCTTACGAGCAGTACTTC
TRBV27	NA	NA	TRBJ2-7	CASSLAPPAAGRGLEQYF	TGTGCCAGCAGTTTAGCCCCCCCTGCCGCGGGGCGCGGTCTCGAGCAGTACTTC
TRBV11-2	NA	NA	TRBJ2-2	CASSQTRVDMFF	TGTGCAAGCAGTCAAACTCGCGTGGATATGTTTTTT
TRBV28	NA	TRBD1	TRBJ2-5	CASKTPGGGETQYF	TGTGCCAGCAAAACCCCAGGGGGCGGAGAGACCCAGTACTTC
TRBV27	NA	TRBD2	TRBJ2-7	CASSPGLAGVVVPGEQYF	TGTGCCAGCAGTCCCGGACTAGCGGGAGTAGTAGTTCCTGGAGAGCAGTACTTC
TRBV5-6	once	NA	TRBJ1-2	CASSFIGLGYYGYTF	TGTGCCAGCAGCTTTATCGGTCTGGGGTACTATGGCTACACCTTC
TRBV19	NA	NA	TRBJ2-1	CASSGGLNLLYEQFF	TGTGCCAGTAGTGGGGGGCTAAACCTCCTTTATGAGCAGTTCTTC
TRBV20-1	few	TRBD2	TRBJ2-3	CSAGTSGSRGAGTDTQYF	TGCAGTGCTGGGACTAGCGGGAGCCGTGGGGCGGGCACAGATACGCAGTATTTT
TRBV29-1	many	NA	TRBJ2-1	CSVVGSEQFF	TGCAGCGTTGTGGGCAGTGAGCAGTTCTTC
TRBV7-3	NA	TRBD2	TRBJ2-7	CASSLGGGHNEQYF	TGTGCCAGCAGCTTAGGCGGGGGGCACAACGAGCAGTACTTC
TRBV9	NA	NA	TRBJ1-6	CASSPRTASSYNSPLHF	TGTGCCAGCAGCCCCAGAACAGCTAGCTCCTATAATTCACCCCTCCACTTT
TRBV5-4	NA	NA	TRBJ2-2	CASSLAEATGELFF	TGTGCCAGCAGCTTGGCCGAGGCAACCGGGGAGCTGTTTTTT
TRBV27	few	NA	TRBJ1-1	CASSLTAGELNTEAFF	TGTGCCAGCAGTTTAACCGCAGGGGAATTGAACACTGAAGCTTTCTTT
TRBV2	NA	NA	TRBJ1-6	CASSLKAGSSYNSPLHF	TGTGCCAGCAGTCTCAAAGCAGGGAGCTCCTATAATTCACCCCTCCACTTT
TRBV28	NA	NA	TRBJ2-6	CASSLLRGDRTSGANVLTF	TGTGCCAGCAGTTTATTGAGGGGGGACAGAACCTCTGGGGCCAACGTCCTGACTTTC
TRBV2	NA	NA	TRBJ1-5	CASRRTVDNQPQHF	TGTGCCAGCCGTAGGACAGTGGATAATCAGCCCCAGCATTTT
TRBV28	few	TRBD2	TRBJ2-7	CASRGGNEQYF	TGTGCCAGCAGGGGAGGGAACGAGCAGTACTTC
TRBV6-1	few	NA	TRBJ2-5	CASSEAEGRGQETQYF	TGTGCCAGCAGTGAAGCGGAGGGCAGGGGGCAAGAGACCCAGTACTTC
TRBV10-3	NA	NA	TRBJ2-3	CAISESMAARERTDTQYF	TGTGCCATCAGTGAGTCGATGGCAGCCCGGGAGCGCACAGATACGCAGTATTTT
TRBV5-1	NA	TRBD1	TRBJ2-5	CASSSGDRGVGETQYF	TGCGCCAGCAGCTCCGGGGACAGGGGAGTAGGAGAGACCCAGTACTTC
TRBV4-1	few	NA	TRBJ1-2	CASSQVVRGGGGYTF	TGCGCCAGCAGCCAAGTGGTCAGGGGCGGCGGCGGCTACACCTTC
TRBV19	once	NA	TRBJ2-1	CASSQGAGGRAMNEQFF	TGTGCCAGTAGTCAGGGGGCTGGCGGGAGGGCCATGAATGAGCAGTTCTTC
TRBV28	NA	NA	TRBJ1-2	CASRLRASVNYGYTF	TGTGCCAGCAGACTACGCGCATCCGTGAACTATGGCTACACCTTC
TRBV11-3	NA	TRBD1	TRBJ2-7	CASSPQQGGFGEQYF	TGTGCCAGCAGCCCTCAGCAAGGGGGCTTTGGTGAGCAGTACTTC
TRBV20-1	NA	TRBD2	TRBJ2-1	CSASPASGPGTYNEQFF	TGCAGTGCTAGCCCAGCTAGCGGCCCGGGCACCTACAATGAGCAGTTCTTC
TRBV19	few	NA	TRBJ1-1	CASSIGLENTEAFF	TGTGCCAGTAGTATAGGACTTGAGAACACTGAAGCTTTCTTT
TRBV12-5	few	TRBD1	TRBJ2-1	CASGFSRDSEQFF	TGTGCTAGTGGTTTTAGCAGGGACAGTGAGCAGTTCTTC